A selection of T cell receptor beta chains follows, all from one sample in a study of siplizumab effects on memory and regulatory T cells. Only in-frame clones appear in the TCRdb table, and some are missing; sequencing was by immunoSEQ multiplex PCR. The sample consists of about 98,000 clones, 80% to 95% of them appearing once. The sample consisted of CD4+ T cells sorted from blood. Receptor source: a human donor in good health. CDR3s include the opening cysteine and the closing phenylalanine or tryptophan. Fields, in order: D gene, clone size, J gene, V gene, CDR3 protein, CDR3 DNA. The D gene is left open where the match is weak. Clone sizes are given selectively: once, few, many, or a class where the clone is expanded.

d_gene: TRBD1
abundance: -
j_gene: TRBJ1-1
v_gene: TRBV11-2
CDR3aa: CASSKTRQGGWAEAFF
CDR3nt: TGTGCCAGCAGCAAAACTAGACAGGGGGGTTGGGCTGAAGCTTTCTTT

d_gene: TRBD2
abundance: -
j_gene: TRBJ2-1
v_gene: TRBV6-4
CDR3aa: CASRPGTSGSYNEQFF
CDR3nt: TGTGCCAGCAGACCCGGGACTAGCGGGAGTTACAATGAGCAGTTCTTC

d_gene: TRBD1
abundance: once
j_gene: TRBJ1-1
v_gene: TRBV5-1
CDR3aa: CASTRDSLSTEAFF
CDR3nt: TGCGCCAGCACTAGGGACAGTCTTAGTACTGAAGCTTTCTTT

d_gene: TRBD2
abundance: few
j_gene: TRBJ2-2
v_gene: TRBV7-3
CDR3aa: CASSLSSGRTGELFF
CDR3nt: TGTGCCAGCAGCTTATCCAGCGGGAGGACCGGGGAGCTGTTTTTT

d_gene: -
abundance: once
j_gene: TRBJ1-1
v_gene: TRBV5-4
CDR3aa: CASSLGMAGNTEAFF
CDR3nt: TGTGCCAGCAGCTTGGGTATGGCGGGAAACACTGAAGCTTTCTTT

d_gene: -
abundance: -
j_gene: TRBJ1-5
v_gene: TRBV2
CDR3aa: CASSQDSLGGQPQHF
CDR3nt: TGTGCCAGCAGTCAAGACAGCTTGGGGGGTCAGCCCCAGCATTTT

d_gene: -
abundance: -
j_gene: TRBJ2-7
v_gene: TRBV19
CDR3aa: CASRNRDSYEQYF
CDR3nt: TGTGCCAGTAGGAACCGGGACTCCTACGAGCAGTACTTC

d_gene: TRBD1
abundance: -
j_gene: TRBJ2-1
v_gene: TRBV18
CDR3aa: CASSPGQGFNEQFF
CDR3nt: TGTGCCAGCTCCCCCGGACAGGGATTCAATGAGCAGTTCTTC

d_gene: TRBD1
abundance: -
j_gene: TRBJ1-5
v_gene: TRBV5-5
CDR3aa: CASSLGWQGASYQPQHF
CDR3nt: TGTGCCAGCAGCTTGGGGTGGCAGGGGGCTTCCTATCAGCCCCAGCATTTT

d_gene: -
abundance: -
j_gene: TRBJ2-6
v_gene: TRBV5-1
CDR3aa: CASSLAWGANVLTF
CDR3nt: TGCGCCAGCAGCTTGGCCTGGGGGGCCAACGTCCTGACTTTC

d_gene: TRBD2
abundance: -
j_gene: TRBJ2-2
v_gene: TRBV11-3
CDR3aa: CASSLRLAGNTGELFF
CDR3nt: TGTGCCAGCAGCTTAAGACTAGCGGGTAACACCGGGGAGCTGTTTTTT

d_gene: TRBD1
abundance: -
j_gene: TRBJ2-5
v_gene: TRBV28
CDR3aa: CASSHGTGSRETQYF
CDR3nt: TGTGCCAGCAGCCACGGGACAGGGTCTAGGGAGACCCAGTACTTC

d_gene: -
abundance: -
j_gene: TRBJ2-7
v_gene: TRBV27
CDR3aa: CASSLLISTGEQYF
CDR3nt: TGTGCCAGCAGCCTACTAATATCAACGGGCGAGCAGTACTTC

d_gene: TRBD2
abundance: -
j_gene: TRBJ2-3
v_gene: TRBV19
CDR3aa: CASRWTSGSINTQYF
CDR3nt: TGTGCCAGTCGGTGGACTAGCGGGAGCATTAATACGCAGTATTTT

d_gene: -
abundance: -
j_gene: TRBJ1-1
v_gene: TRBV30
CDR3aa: CAWTQGNTEAFF
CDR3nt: TGTGCCTGGACCCAGGGGAACACTGAAGCTTTCTTT

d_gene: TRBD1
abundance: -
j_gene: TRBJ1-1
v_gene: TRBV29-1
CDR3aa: CSVEEQGQYDNEAFF
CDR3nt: TGCAGCGTTGAGGAACAGGGGCAGTACGATAATGAAGCTTTCTTT

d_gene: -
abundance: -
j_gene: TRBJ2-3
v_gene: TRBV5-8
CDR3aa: CASSIQGFTDTQYF
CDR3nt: TGTGCCAGCAGCATTCAGGGGTTCACAGATACGCAGTATTTT

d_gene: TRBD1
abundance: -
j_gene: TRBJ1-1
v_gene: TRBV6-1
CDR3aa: CASSLTGRTEAFF
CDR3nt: TGTGCCAGCAGTTTGACAGGGCGCACTGAAGCTTTCTTT

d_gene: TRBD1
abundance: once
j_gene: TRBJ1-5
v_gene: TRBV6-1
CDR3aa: CASSEVSGTVTQPQHF
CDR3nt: TGTGCCAGCAGTGAAGTGTCCGGGACAGTTACTCAGCCCCAGCATTTT

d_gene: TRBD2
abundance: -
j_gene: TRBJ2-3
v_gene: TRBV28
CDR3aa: CASSHSGLADSRGADTQYF
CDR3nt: TGTGCCAGCAGTCATTCGGGACTAGCGGACTCCAGGGGTGCAGATACGCAGTATTTT

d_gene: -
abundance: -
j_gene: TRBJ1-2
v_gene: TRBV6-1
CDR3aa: CASTVGRQASYGYTF
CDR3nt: TGTGCCAGCACCGTAGGTCGGCAGGCGAGCTATGGCTACACCTTC

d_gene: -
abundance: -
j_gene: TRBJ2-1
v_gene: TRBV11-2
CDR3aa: CASSFHGNEQFF
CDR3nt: TGTGCCAGCAGCTTTCACGGAAATGAGCAGTTCTTC

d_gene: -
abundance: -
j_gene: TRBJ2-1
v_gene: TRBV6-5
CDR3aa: CASRNLGGAGNEQFF
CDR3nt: TGTGCCAGCCGGAACTTGGGGGGCGCCGGCAATGAGCAGTTCTTC

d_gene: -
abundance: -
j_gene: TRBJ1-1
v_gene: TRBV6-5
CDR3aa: CASREGRTPEAFF
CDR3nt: TGTGCCAGCAGGGAGGGAAGAACACCTGAAGCTTTCTTT

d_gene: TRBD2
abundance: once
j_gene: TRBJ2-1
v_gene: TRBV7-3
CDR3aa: CASSLRGTSGSGSYNEQFF
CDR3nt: TGTGCCAGCAGCTTAAGAGGGACTAGCGGGAGTGGGTCCTACAATGAGCAGTTCTTC

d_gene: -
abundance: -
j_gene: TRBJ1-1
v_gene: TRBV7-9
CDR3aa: CASSLVTEAFF
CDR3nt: TGTGCCAGCAGCTTAGTCACTGAAGCTTTCTTT

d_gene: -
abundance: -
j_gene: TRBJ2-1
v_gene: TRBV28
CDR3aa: CASSFPPSDEQFF
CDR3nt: TGTGCCAGCAGTTTTCCCCCGTCGGATGAGCAGTTCTTC

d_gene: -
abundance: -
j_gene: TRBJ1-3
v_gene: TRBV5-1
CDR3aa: CASSLGGSAGNTIYF
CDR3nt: TGCGCCAGCAGCTTGGGGGGGTCGGCTGGAAACACCATATATTTT

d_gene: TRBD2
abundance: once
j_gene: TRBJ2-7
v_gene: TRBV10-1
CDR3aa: CASSESGTSYEQYF
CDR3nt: TGCGCCAGCAGTGAGTCCGGGACTAGCTACGAGCAGTACTTC

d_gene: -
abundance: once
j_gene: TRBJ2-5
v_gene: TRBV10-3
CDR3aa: CAISSGGGETQYF
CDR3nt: TGTGCCATCTCTTCCGGGGGTGGGGAGACCCAGTACTTC

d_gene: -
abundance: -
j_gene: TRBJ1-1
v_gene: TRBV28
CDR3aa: CASSRRVNTEAFF
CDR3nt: TGTGCCAGCAGCCGCAGGGTGAACACTGAAGCTTTCTTT